This T cell receptor (beta chain) derives from a study of shared clonotypes between healthy human individuals. This table comes from immunoSEQ multiplex PCR, and its TCRdb copy is limited to in-frame clones, with some not included. This table holds 2 million to 3 million clones, 85% to 95% found once. V gave up 2 bases and J gave up 0 bases, with 8 bases separating them. This CDR3 region has 14 residues. The germline CDR1 and CDR2 sequences are MDHEN and SYDVKM. As concerns this clone: What it binds is unknown.

Findings of the study overall: Sorted-subset sequencing was shown by rarefaction to be incomplete despite large depth. Generally, estimated richness proved larger in naive subsets than it did in memory subsets. Non-shared clonotypes displayed generation probabilities falling below those of clonotypes present in all four donors.

The sequence was obtained from a young man in good health. The gene calls are TRBV28 and TRBJ2-7; D gene unclear. The sequenced sample was naive CD4+ T cells sorted from blood. As for subset: CD45RA+ positively selected. In nucleotides, the CDR3 is TGTGCCAGCAGTTTACTACCCGGCTCCTACGAGCAGTACTTC. The encoded protein is CASSLLPGSYEQYF.